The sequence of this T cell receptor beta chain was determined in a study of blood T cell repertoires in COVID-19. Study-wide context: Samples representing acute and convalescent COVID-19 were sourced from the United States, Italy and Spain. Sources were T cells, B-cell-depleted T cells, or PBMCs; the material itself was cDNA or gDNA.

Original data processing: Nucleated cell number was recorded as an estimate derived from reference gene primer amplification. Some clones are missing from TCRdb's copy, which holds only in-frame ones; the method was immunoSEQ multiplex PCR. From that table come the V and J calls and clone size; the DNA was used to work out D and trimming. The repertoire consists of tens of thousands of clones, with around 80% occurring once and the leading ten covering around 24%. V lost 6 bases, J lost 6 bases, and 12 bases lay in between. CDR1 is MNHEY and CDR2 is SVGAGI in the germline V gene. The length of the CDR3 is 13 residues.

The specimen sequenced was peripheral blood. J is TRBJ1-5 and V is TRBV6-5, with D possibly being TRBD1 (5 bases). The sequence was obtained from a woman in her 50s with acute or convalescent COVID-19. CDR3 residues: CASRDRRGQPQHF. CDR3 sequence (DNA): TGTGCCAGCAGAGACAGAAGGGGTCAGCCCCAGCATTTT.